This entry describes one T cell receptor beta chain. Its cognate antigen is unknown. The data were taken from a study of cytomegalovirus exposure and HLA in healthy donors. The study, taken as a whole, reports: A missense DCLRE1C variant was associated with V- and J-gene trimming of TCR beta chains in a later analysis, and an independent cohort replicated the association. The study listed about 150 cytomegalovirus-associated TCR beta chains. Links to common viral pathogens appeared, in a later analysis, for several of the most significant clusters. With high specificity and sensitivity, the classifier reportedly diagnosed cytomegalovirus status.

PCR primers comprised 60 Vbeta and 13 Jbeta primers. Clones were read by immunoSEQ multiplex PCR, and TCRdb kept only the in-frame ones, dropping some. The sample has roughly 99,000 clones; around 76% are singletons. In germline, CDR1 is MGHRA, CDR2 YSYEKL. V lost 1 base, J lost 7 bases, and 8 bases stayed unmatched. The CDR3 consists of 16 residues. The material sequenced was PBMCs. The sequence derives from a man aged 30 to 45 in good health and CMV-seropositive. The chain employs TRBV4-1 and TRBJ2-7, with 12 bases that match TRBD1. The CDR3 here is CASSQAPGQGAKEQYF. The CDR3 region has the DNA TGCGCCAGCAGCCAAGCTCCGGGACAGGGGGCGAAGGAGCAGTACTTC.